Below are 8 T cell receptor beta chains sequenced from a single sample in a study of OX40 agonist ivuxolimab in advanced cancers. Clones were read by immunoSEQ multiplex PCR, and TCRdb kept only the in-frame ones, dropping some. Found here are roughly 100,000 clones, around nine tenths of them singletons; the top ten hold 0.7% to 0.95%. The source material was CD4+ or CD8+ T cells sorted from blood, sampled in a trial of the OX40 agonist ivuxolimab. The receptor source for this set is an adult with an advanced solid tumor such as melanoma, head and neck, liver or kidney cancer.

The gene calls are TRBV6-1 and TRBJ2-5; D tentatively fits TRBD1 or TRBD2 (6 bases each). The CDR3 covers 13 residues. The V gene lost 2 bases and the J gene lost 7 bases, with 11 bases spanning the gap. The germline gives CDR1 MNHNS, CDR2 SASEGT. The CDR3 sequence is CASSETRGGTQYF. In DNA, the CDR3 is TGTGCCAGCAGTGAAACCAGGGGAGGGACCCAGTACTTC.

The chain employs TRBV28 and TRBJ1-4; no clear D. Deletions cut 6 bases from V and 8 bases from J, with 10 bases between. The germline gives CDR1 MDHEN, CDR2 SYDVKM. The CDR3 extends over 12 amino acids. Here the CDR3 reads CASRATGEKLFF. The CDR3 DNA is TGTGCCAGCAGGGCTACCGGCGAAAAACTGTTTTTT.

The chain is built from TRBV30 and TRBJ1-6; the match to TRBD1 covers 7 bases. V lost 2 bases to trimming and J lost 7 bases; unmatched junction nucleotides: 8. This CDR3 is built from 15 residues. The germline V gene encodes CDR1 GTSNPN and CDR2 SVGIG (reference sequence). CDR3 amino acids: CAWSTGALVNSPLHF. In nucleotides, the CDR3 is TGTGCCTGGAGTACAGGGGCGTTAGTGAATTCACCCCTCCACTTT.

This sequence joins TRBV5-4 and TRBJ2-7; D might be TRBD2 (5 bases). From germline, CDR1 is SGHNT and CDR2 YYREEE (reference sequence). The CDR3 length is 15 residues. The V end was cut by 0 bases, the J end by 5 bases, with 15 bases between. The CDR3 sequence: CASSLGAHPGDEQYF. In nucleotides, the CDR3 is TGTGCCAGCAGCTTGGGAGCCCACCCCGGGGACGAGCAGTACTTC.

This clone was seen just once. This chain uses TRBV23-1 with TRBJ1-5; TRBD1 agrees at 11 bases. Being an ORF, TRBV23-1 has a function that is uncertain. CDR3 length: 16 residues. The V gene end was trimmed by 8 bases and the J gene end by 0 bases; junction bases not matched to a gene: 6. CDR3 in DNA: TGCGCCAGCGACGGGACAGGGGGTTATAGCAATCAGCCCCAGCATTTT. It codes for CASDGTGGYSNQPQHF.

The chain combines TRBV11-3 with TRBJ2-1; TRBD2 matches at 9 bases. This CDR3 is 18 amino acids long. CDR1 is SGHNT and CDR2 is YENEEA in the germline V gene. The ends lost 4 bases at V and 6 bases at J; junction bases unmatched: 16. The CDR3 nucleotides read TGTGCCAGCAGCTCGTGGACATCGCGGGAGGGCCAGGTCAATGAGCAGTTCTTC. Its protein is CASSSWTSREGQVNEQFF.

This clone occurred once. The CDR3 DNA is TGTGCCAGCAGCCCGGGGCGTGAAGCTTTCTTT. Its translation is CASSPGREAFF. The rearrangement uses TRBV5-5 and TRBJ1-1; tentative D call: TRBD1 (5 bases). The V gene's germline CDR1 is SGHKS and CDR2 YYEKEE (reference sequence). Trimming cost V 4 bases and J 7 bases, with 8 bases left between them. This CDR3 is 11 amino acids long.

This clone was seen once. V usage is TRBV7-2 and J usage is TRBJ1-1; no firm D call. The CDR3 extends over 13 amino acids. Germline V gene lookup returns CDR1 SGHTA and CDR2 FQGNSA. Between the trimmed V and J ends, which lost 5 bases and 5 bases, there was a span of 12 bases. The DNA of the CDR3 is TGTGCCAGCAGCCCCATGATTGGGACTGAAGCTTTCTTT. Protein product: CASSPMIGTEAFF.